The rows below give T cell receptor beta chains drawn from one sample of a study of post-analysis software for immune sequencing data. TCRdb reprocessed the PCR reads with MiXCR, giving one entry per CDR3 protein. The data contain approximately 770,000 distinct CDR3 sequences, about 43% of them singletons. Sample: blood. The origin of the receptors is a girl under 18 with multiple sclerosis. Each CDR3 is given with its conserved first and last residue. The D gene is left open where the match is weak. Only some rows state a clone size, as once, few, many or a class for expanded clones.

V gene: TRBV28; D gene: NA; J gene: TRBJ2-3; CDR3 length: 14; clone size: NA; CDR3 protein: CASSFLQGTDTQYF; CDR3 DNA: TGTGCCAGCAGCTTTTTACAGGGCACAGATACGCAGTATTTT
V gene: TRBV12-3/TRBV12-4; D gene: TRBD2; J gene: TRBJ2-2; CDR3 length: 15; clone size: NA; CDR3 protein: CAATRLAGPPGELFF; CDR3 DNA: TGTGCCGCAACCCGGCTAGCGGGTCCACCCGGGGAGCTGTTTTTT
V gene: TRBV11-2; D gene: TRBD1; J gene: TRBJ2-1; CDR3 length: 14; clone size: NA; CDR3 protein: CASSTGQGAGEQFF; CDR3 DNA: TGTGCCAGCAGCACGGGACAGGGGGCGGGTGAGCAGTTCTTC
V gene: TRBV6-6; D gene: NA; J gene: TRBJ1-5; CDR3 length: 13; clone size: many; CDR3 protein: CASSLGINQPQHF; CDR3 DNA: TGTGCCAGCAGTCTGGGGATCAATCAGCCCCAGCATTTT
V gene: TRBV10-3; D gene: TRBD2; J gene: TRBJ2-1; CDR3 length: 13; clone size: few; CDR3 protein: CATGTSGSNEQFF; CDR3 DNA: TGTGCCACCGGGACTAGCGGGAGTAATGAGCAGTTCTTC
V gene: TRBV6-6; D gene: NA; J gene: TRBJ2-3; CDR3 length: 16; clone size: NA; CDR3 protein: CASSYSNVAITDTQYF; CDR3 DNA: TGTGCCAGCAGTTACTCGAACGTGGCCATCACAGATACGCAGTATTTT
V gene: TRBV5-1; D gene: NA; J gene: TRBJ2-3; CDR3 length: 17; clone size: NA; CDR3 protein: CASSLDNSGASTDTQYF; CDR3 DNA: TGCGCCAGCAGCTTGGACAATAGCGGAGCTAGCACAGATACGCAGTATTTT
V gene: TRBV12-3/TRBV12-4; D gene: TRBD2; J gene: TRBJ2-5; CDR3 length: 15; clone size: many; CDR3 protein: CASSFSGRDQETQYF; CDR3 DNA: TGTGCCAGCAGTTTTAGCGGGAGGGATCAAGAGACCCAGTACTTC
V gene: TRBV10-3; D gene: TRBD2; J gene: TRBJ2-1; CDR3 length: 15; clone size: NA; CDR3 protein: CAISEDSGSGLGQFF; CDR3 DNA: TGTGCCATCAGCGAGGATAGCGGGAGCGGGTTAGGGCAGTTCTTC
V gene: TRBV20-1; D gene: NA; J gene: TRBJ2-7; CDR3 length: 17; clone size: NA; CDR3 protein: CSARDLWKEVTNYEQYF; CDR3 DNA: TGCAGTGCTAGAGATTTATGGAAGGAGGTAACAAACTACGAGCAGTACTTC
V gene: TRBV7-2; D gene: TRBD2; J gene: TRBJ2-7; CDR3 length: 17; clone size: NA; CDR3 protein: CASSLESGLAGVREQYF; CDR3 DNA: TGTGCCAGCAGCTTAGAGTCGGGACTAGCGGGAGTCCGCGAGCAGTACTTC
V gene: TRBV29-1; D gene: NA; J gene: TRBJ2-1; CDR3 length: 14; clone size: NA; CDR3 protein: CSVEGLVEANEQFF; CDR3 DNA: TGCAGCGTTGAAGGACTAGTTGAGGCCAATGAGCAGTTCTTC
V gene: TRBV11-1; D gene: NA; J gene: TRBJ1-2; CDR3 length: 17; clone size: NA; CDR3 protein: CASSPHPLGHQFGGYTF; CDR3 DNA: TGTGCCAGCAGCCCCCACCCCCTCGGACATCAATTTGGTGGCTACACCTTC
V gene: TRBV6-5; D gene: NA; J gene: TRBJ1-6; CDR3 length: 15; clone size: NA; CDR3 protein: CASSSGDKVGSPLHF; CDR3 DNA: TGTGCCAGCAGTTCAGGGGATAAAGTAGGGTCACCCCTCCACTTT
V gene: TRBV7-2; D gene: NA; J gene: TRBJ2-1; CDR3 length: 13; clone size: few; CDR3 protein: CASSLTMVYEQFF; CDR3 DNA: TGTGCCAGCAGCTTGACCATGGTCTATGAGCAGTTCTTC
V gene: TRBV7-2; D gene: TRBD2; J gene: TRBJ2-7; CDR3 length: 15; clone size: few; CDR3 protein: CASSYLAGGKYEQYF; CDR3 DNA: TGTGCCAGCAGCTATCTAGCGGGAGGGAAATACGAGCAGTACTTC
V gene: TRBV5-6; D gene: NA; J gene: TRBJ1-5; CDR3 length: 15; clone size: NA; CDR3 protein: CASSSGPLRGQPQHF; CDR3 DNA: TGTGCCAGCAGCTCGGGTCCATTGAGGGGTCAGCCCCAGCATTTT
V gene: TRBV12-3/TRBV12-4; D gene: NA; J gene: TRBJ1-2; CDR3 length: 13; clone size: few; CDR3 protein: CASSFRQGYGYTF; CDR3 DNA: TGTGCCAGCAGTTTTCGGCAGGGCTATGGCTACACCTTC
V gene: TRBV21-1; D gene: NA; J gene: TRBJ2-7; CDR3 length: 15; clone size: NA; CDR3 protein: CASSKGLGYGYEQYF; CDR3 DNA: TGTGCCAGCAGCAAAGGTTTAGGGTACGGCTACGAGCAGTACTTC
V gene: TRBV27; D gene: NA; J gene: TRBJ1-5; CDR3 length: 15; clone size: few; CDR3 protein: CASSSATLSNQPQHF; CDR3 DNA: TGTGCCAGCTCTTCCGCGACTCTGAGCAATCAGCCCCAGCATTTT
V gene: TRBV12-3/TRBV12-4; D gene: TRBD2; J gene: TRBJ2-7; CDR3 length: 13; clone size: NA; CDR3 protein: CASSLGTTSEQYF; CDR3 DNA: TGTGCCAGCAGCCTAGGGACTACCAGCGAGCAGTACTTC
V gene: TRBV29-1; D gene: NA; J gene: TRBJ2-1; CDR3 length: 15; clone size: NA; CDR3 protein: CGVEGGARDPNEQFF; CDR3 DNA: TGCGGCGTTGAAGGGGGGGCGAGGGACCCCAATGAGCAGTTCTTC
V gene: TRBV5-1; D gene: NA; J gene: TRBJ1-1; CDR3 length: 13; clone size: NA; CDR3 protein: CASATGRNTEAFF; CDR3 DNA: TGCGCCAGCGCCACGGGCCGAAACACTGAAGCTTTCTTT
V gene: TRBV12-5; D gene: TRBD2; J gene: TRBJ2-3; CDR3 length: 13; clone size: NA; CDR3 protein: CASEPSGTRTQYF; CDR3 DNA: TGTGCTAGTGAGCCTAGCGGGACACGAACGCAGTATTTT
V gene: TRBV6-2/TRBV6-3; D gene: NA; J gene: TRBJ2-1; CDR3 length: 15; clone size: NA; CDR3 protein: CASSKRVGLANEQFF; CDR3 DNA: TGTGCCAGCAGTAAAAGGGTAGGTCTTGCGAATGAGCAGTTCTTC
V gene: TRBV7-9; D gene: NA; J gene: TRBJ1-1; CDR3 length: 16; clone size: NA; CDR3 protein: CASSLGAGIKNTEAFF; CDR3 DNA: TGTGCCAGCAGCTTAGGGGCAGGGATTAAGAACACTGAAGCTTTCTTT
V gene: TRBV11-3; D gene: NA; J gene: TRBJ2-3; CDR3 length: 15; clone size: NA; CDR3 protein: CASSSRGADTDTQYF; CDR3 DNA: TGTGCCAGCAGCTCTCGTGGGGCAGACACAGATACGCAGTATTTT
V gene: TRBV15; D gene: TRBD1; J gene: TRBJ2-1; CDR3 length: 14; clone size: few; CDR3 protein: CATTGTGLSNEQFF; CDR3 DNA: TGTGCCACCACCGGGACAGGGTTGAGCAATGAGCAGTTCTTC
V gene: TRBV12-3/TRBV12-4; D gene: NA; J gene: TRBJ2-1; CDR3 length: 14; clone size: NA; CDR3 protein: CASESRSSYNEQFF; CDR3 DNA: TGTGCCAGCGAGTCTAGGAGCTCCTACAATGAGCAGTTCTTC
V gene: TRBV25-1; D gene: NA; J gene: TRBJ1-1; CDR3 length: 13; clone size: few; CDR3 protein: CASSFGKNTEAFF; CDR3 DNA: TGTGCCAGCAGTTTTGGCAAGAACACTGAAGCTTTCTTT
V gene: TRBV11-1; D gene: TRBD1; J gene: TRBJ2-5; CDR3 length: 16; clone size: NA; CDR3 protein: CASSGWGQGNQETQYF; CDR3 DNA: TGTGCCAGCAGCGGATGGGGACAGGGTAACCAAGAGACCCAGTACTTC
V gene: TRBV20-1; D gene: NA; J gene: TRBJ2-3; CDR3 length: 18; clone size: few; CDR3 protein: CSARDLNGSYHYTDTQYF; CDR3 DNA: TGCAGTGCTAGAGATCTGAACGGGAGCTACCATTACACAGATACGCAGTATTTT
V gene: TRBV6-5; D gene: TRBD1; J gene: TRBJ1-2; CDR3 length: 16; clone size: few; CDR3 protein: CASRYGTGGVSYGYTF; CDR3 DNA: TGTGCCAGCAGATACGGGACAGGGGGCGTTAGCTATGGCTACACCTTC
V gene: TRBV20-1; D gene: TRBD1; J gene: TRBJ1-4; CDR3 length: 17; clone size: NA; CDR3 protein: CSARDQQGLYVNEKLFF; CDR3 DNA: TGCAGTGCTAGAGATCAACAGGGGCTCTACGTAAATGAAAAACTGTTTTTT
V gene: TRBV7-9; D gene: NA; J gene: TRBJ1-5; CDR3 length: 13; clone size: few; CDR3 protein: CASSDSSNQPQHF; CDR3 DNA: TGTGCCAGCAGCGACAGTAGCAATCAGCCCCAGCATTTT
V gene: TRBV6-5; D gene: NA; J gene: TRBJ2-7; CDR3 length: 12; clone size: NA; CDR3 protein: CASSGGYREQYF; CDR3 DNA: TGTGCCAGCAGTGGGGGCTATCGCGAGCAGTACTTC
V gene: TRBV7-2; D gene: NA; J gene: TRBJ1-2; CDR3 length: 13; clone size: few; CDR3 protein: CASSFGSLDGYTF; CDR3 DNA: TGTGCCAGCAGCTTCGGAAGCCTTGATGGCTACACCTTC
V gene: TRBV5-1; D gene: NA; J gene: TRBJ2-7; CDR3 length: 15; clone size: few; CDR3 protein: CASSWGVGSTYEQYF; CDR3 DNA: TGCGCCAGCAGCTGGGGGGTTGGGAGTACCTACGAGCAGTACTTC
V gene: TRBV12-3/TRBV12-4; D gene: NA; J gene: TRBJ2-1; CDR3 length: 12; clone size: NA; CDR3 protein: CASSLQGWEQFF; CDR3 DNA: TGTGCCAGCAGTTTGCAGGGTTGGGAGCAGTTCTTC
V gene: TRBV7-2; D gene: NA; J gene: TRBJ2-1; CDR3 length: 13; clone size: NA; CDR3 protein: CASSLQKYNEQFF; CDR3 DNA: TGTGCCAGCAGCCTACAGAAATACAATGAGCAGTTCTTC
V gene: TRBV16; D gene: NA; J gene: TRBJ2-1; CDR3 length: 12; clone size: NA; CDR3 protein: CVSSHTQDEQFF; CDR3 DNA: TGTGTCAGCAGCCACACACAGGATGAGCAGTTCTTC
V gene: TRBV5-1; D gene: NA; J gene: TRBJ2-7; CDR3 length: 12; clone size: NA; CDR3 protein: CASSLGGWEQYF; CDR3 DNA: TGCGCCAGCAGCTTGGGAGGCTGGGAGCAGTACTTC
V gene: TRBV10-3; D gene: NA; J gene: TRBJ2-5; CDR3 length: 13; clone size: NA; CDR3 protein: CAISDGLGETQYF; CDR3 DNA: TGTGCCATCAGTGACGGTCTAGGGGAGACCCAGTACTTC
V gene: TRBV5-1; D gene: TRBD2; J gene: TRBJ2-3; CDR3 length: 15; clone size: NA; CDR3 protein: CASSLVSGNIDTQYF; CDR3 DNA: TGCGCCAGCAGCTTGGTCAGCGGGAATATTGATACGCAGTATTTT
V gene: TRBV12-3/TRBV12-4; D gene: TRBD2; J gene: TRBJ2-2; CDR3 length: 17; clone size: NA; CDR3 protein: CASSSLLAGLVSGELFF; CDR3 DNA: TGTGCCAGCAGTTCCCTTCTAGCGGGATTAGTTTCCGGGGAGCTGTTTTTT